This TCR beta chain was sequenced for a study of cytomegalovirus exposure and HLA in healthy donors. Study overall: About 85 million unique TCR sequences came from HLA-typed donors in an early release.

Regarding the study as a whole: Accounts indicate the classifier identified cytomegalovirus status with strong specificity and sensitivity. Earlier results showed most TCR beta V segments being productive about 87% or about 30% of the time. In vitro checks showed that three CMV-associated chains really do target CMV antigens.

PCR used 60 Vbeta primers and 13 Jbeta primers. Assay: immunoSEQ multiplex PCR; the TCRdb copy retains only in-frame clones and omits some. This table holds 150,000 to 200,000 clones, 84% found once. Worth noting for this clone: Its antigen is still unknown.

The clonotype originates from a man aged 50 to 59 in good health and CMV-seropositive. Sequencing used PBMCs.

The CDR3 region is CASSYSGQGADTQYF. Written as DNA, the CDR3 is TGTGCCAGCAGTTACTCGGGACAGGGGGCGGATACGCAGTATTTT. The chain joins TRBV6-5 to TRBJ2-3; 12 bases agree with TRBD1. The V gene's germline CDR1 is MNHEY and CDR2 SVGAGI. The J segment lost 6 bases and the V segment lost 0 bases, leaving 1 base of the junction unmatched. The CDR3 totals 15 residues.